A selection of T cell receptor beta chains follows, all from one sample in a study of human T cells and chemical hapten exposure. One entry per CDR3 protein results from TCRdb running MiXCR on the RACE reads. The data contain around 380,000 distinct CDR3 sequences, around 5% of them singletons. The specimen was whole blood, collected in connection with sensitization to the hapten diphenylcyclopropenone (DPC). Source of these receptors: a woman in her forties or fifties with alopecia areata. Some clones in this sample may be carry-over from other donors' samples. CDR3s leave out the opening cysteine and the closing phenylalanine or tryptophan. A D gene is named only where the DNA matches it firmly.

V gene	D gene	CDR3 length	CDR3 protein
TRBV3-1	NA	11	ASSPTQIGEQF
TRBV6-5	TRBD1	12	ASSRPTGEGEAF
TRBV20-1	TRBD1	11	SARDRGPHEQY
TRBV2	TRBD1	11	ASRDRGSQPQH
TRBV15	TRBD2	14	ATTPGGWLNTGELF
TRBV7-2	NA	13	ASSFDRANTGELF
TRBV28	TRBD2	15	ASSSSSSGPLYNEQF
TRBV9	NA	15	ASSVVGAGSSNTEAF
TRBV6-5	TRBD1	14	ASRATGAQAKNIQY
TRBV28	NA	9	ASSLVAEQF
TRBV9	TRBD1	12	ASSVGQGRNTIY
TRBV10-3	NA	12	AISESAANYGYT
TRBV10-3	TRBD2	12	AISSTSLGDEQY
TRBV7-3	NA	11	ASSLNPGLEAF
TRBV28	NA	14	ASSLFGGYSGNTIY
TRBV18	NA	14	ASSPEVRTPQETQY
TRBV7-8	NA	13	ASSLARTANQPQH
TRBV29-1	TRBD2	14	SADGTSGTSTDTQY
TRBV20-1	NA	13	SARTPGTSQETQY
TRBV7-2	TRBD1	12	ASSSRGQWSGYT
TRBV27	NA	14	ASGALFGISTDTQY
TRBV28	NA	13	ASSPPGPNTGELF
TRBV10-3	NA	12	AISTPSSGNTIY
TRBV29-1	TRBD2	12	SVSGLAGGNEQF
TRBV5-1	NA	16	ASQLRSHTSIRSYEQY
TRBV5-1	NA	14	ASSWEDQGANTEAF
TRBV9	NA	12	ASSVAGREETQY
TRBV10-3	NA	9	ATGKKPKVV
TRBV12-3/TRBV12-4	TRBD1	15	ASSLRPGQGHNQPQH
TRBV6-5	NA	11	ASSWTVQAEAF
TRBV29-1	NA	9	SVESGARWF
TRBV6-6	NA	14	ASSYAPTGPQETQY
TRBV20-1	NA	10	SEGTLNTEAF
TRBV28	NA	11	ASCSGPNYEQY
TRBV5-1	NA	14	ASSLGRGESQETQY
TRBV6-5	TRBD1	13	ASSYIRGMNYGYT
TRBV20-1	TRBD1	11	SAGRDSNYGYT